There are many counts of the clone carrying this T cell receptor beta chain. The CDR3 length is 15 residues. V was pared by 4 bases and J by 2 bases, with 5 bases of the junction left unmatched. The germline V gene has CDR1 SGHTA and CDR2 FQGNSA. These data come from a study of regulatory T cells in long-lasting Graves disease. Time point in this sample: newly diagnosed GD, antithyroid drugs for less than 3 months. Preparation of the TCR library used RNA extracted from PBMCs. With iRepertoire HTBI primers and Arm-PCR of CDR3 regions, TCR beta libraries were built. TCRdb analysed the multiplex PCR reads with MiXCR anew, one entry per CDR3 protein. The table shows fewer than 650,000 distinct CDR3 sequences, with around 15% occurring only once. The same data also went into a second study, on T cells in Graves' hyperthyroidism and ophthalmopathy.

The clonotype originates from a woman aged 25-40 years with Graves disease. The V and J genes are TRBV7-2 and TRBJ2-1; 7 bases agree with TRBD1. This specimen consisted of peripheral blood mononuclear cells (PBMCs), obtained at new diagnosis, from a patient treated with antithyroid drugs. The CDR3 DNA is TGTGCCAGCAGCTCGAGACAGGGACCCTACAATGAGCAGTTCTTC. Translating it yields CASSSRQGPYNEQFF.